A selection of T cell receptor beta chains follows, all from one sample in a study of blood T cell repertoires in COVID-19. Profiling relied on immunoSEQ multiplex PCR, and the TCRdb table lists in-frame clones only, not all of them. This table holds tens of thousands of clones, around 83% found once. The sequenced material came from peripheral blood. All receptors derive from a woman aged 55-69 years with acute or convalescent COVID-19. Each CDR3 is given with its conserved first and last residue. Fields, in order: CDR3 protein, J gene, V gene.

CASRRSEQGVGGYTF TRBJ1-2 TRBV3-1/TRBV3-2
CAWQGHVGNQPQHF TRBJ1-5 TRBV30
CASSLLTGGNTIYF TRBJ1-3 TRBV3-1/TRBV3-2
CASSLETGAKNIQYF TRBJ2-4 TRBV7-9
CASSLDRVTSPLHF TRBJ1-6 TRBV7-3
CASSSGLAGTDTQYF TRBJ2-3 TRBV5-1
CATSRGPVRDTQYF TRBJ2-3 TRBV15
CASSAAKWTNEKLFF TRBJ1-4 TRBV19
CASSLVRGRVNTEAFF TRBJ1-1 TRBV5-5
CAWAPWGTGHTEAFF TRBJ1-1 TRBV30
CLSSLGGQAYNQPQHF TRBJ1-5 TRBV2
CASSQEDWLSGNTIYF TRBJ1-3 TRBV4-1
CASSTLTGMNTGELFF TRBJ2-2 TRBV27
CASSQALKTGTGVSYEQYF TRBJ2-7 TRBV4-1
CASRSVAANEKLFF TRBJ1-4 TRBV4-1
CASSHGGLAGLQETQYF TRBJ2-5 TRBV4-1
CASSLAWARGRETQYF TRBJ2-5 TRBV7-2
CASRVTDGYSGNTIYF TRBJ1-3 TRBV6-6
CASSFRGTGRYEQYF TRBJ2-7 TRBV5-6
CAWSGTGWVAEAFF TRBJ1-1 TRBV30
CSAGTAGNEKLFF TRBJ1-4 TRBV29-1
CASSLAAGESIYF TRBJ1-3 TRBV5-6
CASSPRKYRDRGLDSPLHF TRBJ1-6 TRBV14
CAISPDWRGTSGANVLTF TRBJ2-6 TRBV10-3
CASSQAVRSTDTQYF TRBJ2-3 TRBV14
CASSVEEGAYSGNTIYF TRBJ1-3 TRBV9
CATSRPPNEQYF TRBJ2-7 TRBV15
CASSLLSSGNTIYF TRBJ1-3 TRBV3-1/TRBV3-2
CASSQDQGWGYTF TRBJ1-2 TRBV4-1
CASRTGLATDTQYF TRBJ2-3 TRBV2
CASSSSSVSSGNTIYF TRBJ1-3 TRBV5-1
CASSPRGADSPYF TRBJ2-5 TRBV4-2
CASSLRQLGGNQPQHF TRBJ1-5 TRBV5-5
CAISERGTDNTF TRBJ1-2 TRBV10-3
CASSLAAGTGFSGELFF TRBJ2-2 TRBV5-1
CASSPGHNGANVLTF TRBJ2-6 TRBV5-1
CASSPGQGGQPQHF TRBJ1-5 TRBV5-6
CASSVARGDNSPLHF TRBJ1-6 TRBV9
CASNRGGAGSAQHF TRBJ1-5 TRBV19
CASSQDSGGREQFF TRBJ2-1 TRBV3-1/TRBV3-2
CAISLAGNEQFF TRBJ2-1 TRBV10-3
CATSDLSVVSTDTQYF TRBJ2-3 TRBV24-1